Below, 18 T cell receptor beta chains from the same sample are listed, as sequenced in a study of Ad26.COV2.S vaccination and SARS-CoV-2 variants. This table comes from immunoSEQ multiplex PCR, and its TCRdb copy is limited to in-frame clones, with some not included. Of 380,000 or so clones listed, about 88% are singletons. Treatment described: roughly 20 received Ad26.COV2.S at low or high dose, single or two shots; five or six received placebo; per-sample allocation not given. Sampling was done on day 63 after the first vaccine or placebo injection. This specimen was peripheral blood, taken in a trial of Ad26.COV2.S vaccine versus placebo. The receptors here all came from a person aged 18-60 years who received the Ad26.COV2.S COVID-19 vaccine or a placebo.

This rearrangement joins TRBV5-1 to TRBJ1-1, with unresolved D. Germline V gene data show CDR1 as SGHRS and CDR2 as YFSETQ. V lost 2 bases, J lost 0 bases, and 8 bases lay in between. This CDR3 contains 14 residues. CDR3 region: CASSFRQMNTEAFF. The CDR3 DNA reads as TGCGCCAGCAGCTTTCGGCAGATGAACACTGAAGCTTTCTTT.

The chain is built from TRBV15 and TRBJ1-6; D unresolved. Trimming took 7 bases from V and 8 from J, leaving 3 bases between them. This CDR3 has 10 residues. The V gene's germline CDR1 is LNHNV and CDR2 YYDKDF (reference sequence). CDR3 in DNA: TGTGCCACCATGGATTCACCCCTCCACTTT. Its protein is CATMDSPLHF.

The V call is TRBV29-1, the J call TRBJ1-1; perhaps TRBD1 as D (6 bases). The length of the CDR3 is 13 residues. From germline, CDR1 is SQVTM and CDR2 ANQGSEA. Trimming removed 7 bases from V and 1 base from J, with 13 bases in between. Here the CDR3 reads CSAWTEQNTEAFF. CDR3 DNA sequence: TGCAGCGCATGGACAGAACAGAACACTGAAGCTTTCTTT.

This chain joins TRBV28 and TRBJ2-7; 7 bases are shared with TRBD1. The length of the CDR3 is 17 residues. The ends lost 6 bases at V and 0 bases at J; junction bases unmatched: 14. Germline CDR1 and CDR2: MDHEN and SYDVKM. The CDR3 DNA is TGTGCCAGCAGGCCGGGACAGTGGTCCTACAGCTCCTACGAGCAGTACTTC. It yields the protein CASRPGQWSYSSYEQYF. The complete variable domain, with remaining parts taken from reference TRBV28 and TRBJ2-7, reads DVKVTQSSRYLVKRTGEKVFLECVQDMDHENMFWYRQDPGLGLRLIYFSYDVKMKEKGDIPEGYSVSREKKERFSLILESASTNQTSMYLCASRPGQWSYSSYEQYFGPGTRLTVT.

This rearrangement joins TRBV7-9 to TRBJ1-1; tentatively, D is TRBD1 (5 bases). V gave up 1 base and J gave up 7 bases, with 13 bases separating them. Germline V gene lookup returns CDR1 SEHNR and CDR2 FQNEAQ (reference sequence). The CDR3 consists of 14 residues. The CDR3 loop reads CASSLDITGDEAFF. CDR3 coding DNA: TGTGCCAGCAGCTTAGATATAACGGGGGATGAAGCTTTCTTT.

The chain employs TRBV10-3 and TRBJ2-7; perhaps TRBD2 as D (5 bases). V dropped 3 bases and J dropped 3 bases, with 9 bases sitting between them. The CDR3 totals 13 residues. From germline, CDR1 is ENHRY and CDR2 SYGVKD. The CDR3 bases are TGTGCCATCAGTGAAAGCGGTAACTACGAGCAGTACTTC. Encoded protein: CAISESGNYEQYF.

CDR3 sequence reads: CASKHQGSGRETQYF. In DNA form, the CDR3 reads TGTGCCAGCAAACACCAGGGTAGCGGGAGAGAGACCCAGTACTTC. The chain links TRBV11-2 to TRBJ2-5, with 9 positions matching TRBD2. V trimming: 7 bases; J trimming: 4 bases; junction bases outside the gene matches: 10. The V gene's germline CDR1 is SGHAT and CDR2 FQNNGV. There are 15 residues in the CDR3.

The gene calls are TRBV5-4 and TRBJ2-7; D not certain. Trimming shortened V by 0 bases and J by 1 base, and 11 bases separated the two germline ends. The CDR3 runs to 15 residues. Germline V lookup: CDR1 SGHNT, CDR2 YYREEE (reference sequence). CDR3 bases: TGTGCCAGCAGCTTGGGGACCGCTCGTTCCTACGAGCAGTACTTC. It encodes CASSLGTARSYEQYF.

The count of this clone is one. The chain couples TRBV2 to TRBJ2-3; TRBD2 agrees at 7 bases. Germline V gene sequence: CDR1 SNHLY, CDR2 FYNNEI. J was trimmed by 0 bases and V by 6 bases; bases with no gene match: 18. This CDR3 region has 19 residues. DNA of the CDR3: TGTGCCAGCAGATCCTTGAGGGCTAGCGGAACTTCTAGCACAGATACGCAGTATTTT. Protein: CASRSLRASGTSSTDTQYF.

In this sample, this clone turned up once. The chain couples TRBV28 to TRBJ2-5; 7 nucleotides match TRBD2. CDR1 is MDHEN and CDR2 is SYDVKM in the germline V gene. The CDR3 runs 13 residues. Trimming removed 3 bases from V and 4 bases from J; junction bases left unmatched: 2. The CDR3 nucleotides are TGTGCCAGCAGTTTTTCGGGAGGAGAGACCCAGTACTTC. This sequence encodes CASSFSGGETQYF.

The rearrangement joins TRBV7-2 to TRBJ2-1, with unresolved D. This CDR3 region has 15 residues. Germline assignment: CDR1 SGHTA and CDR2 FQGNSA. The V end was cut by 2 bases, the J end by 0 bases, with 8 bases between. This chain's CDR3 is CASSLSASSYNEQFF. CDR3 coding DNA: TGTGCCAGCAGCTTAAGCGCAAGCTCCTACAATGAGCAGTTCTTC.

The gene calls are TRBV27 and TRBJ2-4; D remains unclear. The CDR3 consists of 15 residues. CDR1 is MNHEY, CDR2 SMNVEV, per germline (reference sequence). Between the trimmed V and J ends, which lost 7 bases and 0 bases, there was a span of 13 bases. In DNA, the CDR3 is TGTGCCAGCACGGAAGAGCCACTAGCCAAAAACATTCAGTACTTC. The encoded protein is CASTEEPLAKNIQYF.

The CDR3 coding sequence is TGTGCCAGCAGCCAGAACCAGCGGGCCAGCTATGGCTACACCTTC. Translation: CASSQNQRASYGYTF. This chain connects TRBV14 to TRBJ1-2; the D is unclear. The germline V and J ends were trimmed by 3 bases and 4 bases, with 15 bases remaining between them. This CDR3 spans 15 amino acids. CDR1 and CDR2 (germline): SGHDN, FVKESK.

CDR3 sequence (DNA): TGTGCCAGCAGCCAAGTAGGGTCTGGAGGCTACACCTTC. This gives the protein CASSQVGSGGYTF. This chain connects TRBV14 to TRBJ1-2; no firm D call. This CDR3 comprises 13 residues. V lost 1 base to trimming and J lost 8 bases, with 11 bases between them. CDR1 and CDR2 (germline): SGHDN, FVKESK.

The rearrangement joins TRBV5-1 to TRBJ1-2, with D perhaps TRBD1 (6 bases). Between the trimmed V and J ends, which lost 2 bases and 6 bases, there was a span of 11 bases. Looked up from germline, CDR1 is SGHRS and CDR2 is YFSETQ. The CDR3 spans 13 residues. This CDR3 reads CASSFEGGDGYTF. Here the CDR3 DNA reads TGCGCCAGCAGCTTCGAAGGGGGAGATGGCTACACCTTC.

The chain carries TRBV4-3 and TRBJ1-1, with TRBD1 identical over 7 bases. CDR3 length: 16 amino acids. The ends lost 1 base at V and 4 bases at J; junction bases unmatched: 9. Germline CDR1 and CDR2: LGHNA and YSLEER. DNA for the CDR3: TGCGCCAGCAGCCAAGGCAGGGGGAAACTTGGCACTGAAGCTTTCTTT. It specifies CASSQGRGKLGTEAFF.

This clone came up a few times. Its ends do not fully match the called genes, so a read error is possible. This sequence joins TRBV6-6 and TRBJ1-5; D is unclear. The length of the CDR3 is 14 residues. In germline, CDR1 is MNHNY, CDR2 SVGAGI (reference sequence). This CDR3 is CASSYQTLVKSPTF. The CDR3 nucleotides read TGTGCCAGCAGTTACCAGACTTTAGTAAAGTCCCCGACCTTT.

The J gene is TRBJ1-5, the V gene TRBV18; weak D call: TRBD1 (6 bases). Germline V lookup: CDR1 KGHSH, CDR2 LQKENI. The CDR3 contains 15 residues. V lost 2 bases and J 4 bases, leaving 12 bases between the germline ends. The CDR3 region is CASSPVRTENQPQHF. The CDR3, as DNA: TGTGCCAGCTCACCAGTGCGGACAGAAAATCAGCCCCAGCATTTT.